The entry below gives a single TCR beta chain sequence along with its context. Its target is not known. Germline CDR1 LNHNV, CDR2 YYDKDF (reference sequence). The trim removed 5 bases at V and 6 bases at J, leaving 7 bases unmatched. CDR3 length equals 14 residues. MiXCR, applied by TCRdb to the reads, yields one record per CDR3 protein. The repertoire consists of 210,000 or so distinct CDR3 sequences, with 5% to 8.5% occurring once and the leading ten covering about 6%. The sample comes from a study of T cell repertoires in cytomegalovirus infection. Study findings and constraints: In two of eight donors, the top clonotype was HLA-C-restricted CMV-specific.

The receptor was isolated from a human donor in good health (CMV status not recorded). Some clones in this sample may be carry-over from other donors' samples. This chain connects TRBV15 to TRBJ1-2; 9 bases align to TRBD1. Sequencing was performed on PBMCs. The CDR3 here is CATSAYRDRDGYTF. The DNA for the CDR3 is TGTGCCACCAGCGCCTACCGGGACAGGGATGGCTACACCTTC.